The sample holds many counts of the clone carrying this TCR beta chain. The V and J ends lost 5 bases and 4 bases, in that order; junction bases with no gene match: 14. CDR1 is SGHTA and CDR2 is FQGNSA in the germline V gene. The CDR3 extends over 17 amino acids. The sample comes from a study of regulatory T cells in long-lasting Graves disease. Time point defined: persistent/refractory GD, antithyroid drugs over 5 years with positive TRAb. Researchers made the TCR library from RNA that was extracted from PBMCs. iRepertoire HTBI primers and Arm-PCR of CDR3 regions built TCR beta libraries. In TCRdb, the multiplex PCR reads were re-called with MiXCR into one record per CDR3 protein. The sample includes about 310,000 distinct CDR3 sequences, around a fifth seen only once; the top ten take roughly three fifths.

Sequencing was performed on peripheral blood mononuclear cells (PBMCs), taken when the disease was refractory, from a patient treated with antithyroid drugs. The sequence derives from a female donor with Graves disease. The rearrangement uses TRBV7-2 and TRBJ1-2; TRBD1 agrees at 9 bases. Here the CDR3 DNA reads TGTGCCAGCAGCGAGCGCGCACAGGGGGCCGGGGGCTATGGCTACACCTTC. The encoded protein is CASSERAQGAGGYGYTF.